This TCR beta chain was sequenced for a study of cytomegalovirus exposure and HLA in healthy donors. This CDR3 contains 15 residues. The germline V and J ends were trimmed by 0 bases and 6 bases, with 12 bases remaining between them. Germline values: CDR1 LGHNA, CDR2 YNFKEQ. The primer mix had 60 Vbeta and 13 Jbeta primers. Sequencing was performed with immunoSEQ multiplex PCR; in TCRdb, only in-frame clones are kept and a portion is missing. The table includes 200,000 to 250,000 clones, around 80% detected once. The TCR comes from a boy between 2 and 10 years old in good health and CMV-seronegative. Sample: PBMCs. The chain is built from TRBV4-2 and TRBJ1-5, with no clear D. CDR3 region: CASSQDRGGTQPQHF. CDR3 coding DNA: TGTGCCAGCAGCCAAGATCGCGGTGGCACTCAGCCCCAGCATTTT.